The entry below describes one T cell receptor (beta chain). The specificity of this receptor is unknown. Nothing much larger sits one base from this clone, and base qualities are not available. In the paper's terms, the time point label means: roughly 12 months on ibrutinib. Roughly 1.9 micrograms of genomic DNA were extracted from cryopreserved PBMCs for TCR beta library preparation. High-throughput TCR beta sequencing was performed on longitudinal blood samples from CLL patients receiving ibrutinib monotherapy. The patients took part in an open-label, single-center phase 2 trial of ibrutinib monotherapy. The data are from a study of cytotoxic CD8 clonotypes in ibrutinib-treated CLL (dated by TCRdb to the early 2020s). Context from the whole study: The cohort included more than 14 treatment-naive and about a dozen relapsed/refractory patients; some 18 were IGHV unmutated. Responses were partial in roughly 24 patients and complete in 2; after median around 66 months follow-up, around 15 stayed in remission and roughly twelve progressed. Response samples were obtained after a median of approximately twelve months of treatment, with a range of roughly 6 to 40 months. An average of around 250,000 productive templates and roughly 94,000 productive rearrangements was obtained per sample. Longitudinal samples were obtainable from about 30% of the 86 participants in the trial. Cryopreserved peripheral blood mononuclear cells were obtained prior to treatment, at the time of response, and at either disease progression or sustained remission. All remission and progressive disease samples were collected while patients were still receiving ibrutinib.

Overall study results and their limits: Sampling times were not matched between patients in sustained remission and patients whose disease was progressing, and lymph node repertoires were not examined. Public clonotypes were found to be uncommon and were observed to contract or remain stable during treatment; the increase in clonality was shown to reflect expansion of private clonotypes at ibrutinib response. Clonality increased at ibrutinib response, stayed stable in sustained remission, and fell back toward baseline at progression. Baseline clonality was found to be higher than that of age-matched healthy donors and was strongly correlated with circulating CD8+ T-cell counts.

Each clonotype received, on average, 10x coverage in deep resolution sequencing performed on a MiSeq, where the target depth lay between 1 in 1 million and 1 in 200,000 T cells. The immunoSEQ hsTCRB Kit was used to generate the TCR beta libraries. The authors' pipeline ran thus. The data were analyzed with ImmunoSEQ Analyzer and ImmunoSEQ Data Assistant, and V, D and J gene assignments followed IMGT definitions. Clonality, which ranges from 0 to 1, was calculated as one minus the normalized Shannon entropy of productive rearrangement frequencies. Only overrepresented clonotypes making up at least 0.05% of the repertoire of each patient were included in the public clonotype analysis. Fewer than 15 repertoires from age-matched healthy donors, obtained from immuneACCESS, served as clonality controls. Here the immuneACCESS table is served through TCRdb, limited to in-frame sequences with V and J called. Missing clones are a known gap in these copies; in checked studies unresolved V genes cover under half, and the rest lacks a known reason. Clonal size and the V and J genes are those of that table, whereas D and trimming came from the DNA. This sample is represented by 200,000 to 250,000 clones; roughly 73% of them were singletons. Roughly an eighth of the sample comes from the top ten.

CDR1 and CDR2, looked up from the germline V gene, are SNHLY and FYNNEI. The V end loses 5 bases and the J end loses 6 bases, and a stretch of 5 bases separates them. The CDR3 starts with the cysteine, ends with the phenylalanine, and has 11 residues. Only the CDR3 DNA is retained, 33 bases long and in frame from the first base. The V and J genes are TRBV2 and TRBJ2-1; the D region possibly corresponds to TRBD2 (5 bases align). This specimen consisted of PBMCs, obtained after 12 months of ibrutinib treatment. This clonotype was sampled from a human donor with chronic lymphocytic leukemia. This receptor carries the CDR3 CASSSGNEQFF. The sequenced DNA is TGTGCCAGCAGTAGCGGCAATGAGCAGTTCTTC. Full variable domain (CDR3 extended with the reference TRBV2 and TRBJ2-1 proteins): EPEVTQTPSHQVTQMGQEVILRCVPISNHLYFYWYRQILGQKVEFLVSFYNNEISEKSEIFDDQFSVERPDGSNFTLKIRSTKLEDSAMYFCASSSGNEQFFGPGTRLTVL.